The 17 T cell receptor beta chains given below trace back to one sample, sequenced in a study of blood T cell repertoires in COVID-19. Clones were sequenced by immunoSEQ multiplex PCR, and TCRdb holds only the in-frame ones, with some missing. The table shows more than 250,000 clones, with around 89% occurring only once. Material for sequencing was peripheral blood. All receptors come from a young man who had recovered from COVID-19.

The chain employs TRBV3-1 (or the pseudogene TRBV3-2) and TRBJ1-2, with TRBD1 matching over 7 bases. The CDR3 is 15 amino acids. V lost 4 bases, J lost 3 bases, and 8 bases stayed unmatched. Per the germline V gene, CDR1 is LGHDT and CDR2 is YNNKEL (reference sequence). CDR3 sequence: CASSLGDRAYYGYTF. CDR3 DNA sequence: TGTGCCAGCAGCCTAGGGGACAGAGCATACTATGGCTACACCTTC.

The chain recombines TRBV7-9 with TRBJ2-3; TRBD2 agrees at 8 bases. The germline V gene has CDR1 SEHNR and CDR2 FQNEAQ (reference sequence). V shed 4 bases and J 2 bases; nucleotides not matched to a gene: 5. This CDR3 spans 15 amino acids. CDR3 protein: CASSSGTSPTDTQYF. DNA of the CDR3: TGTGCCAGCAGCTCGGGGACTAGTCCCACAGATACGCAGTATTTT.

The chain joins TRBV6-2 or TRBV6-3 to TRBJ1-2; the D is unclear. Trimming shortened V by 2 bases and J by 4 bases, and 14 bases separated the two germline ends. The CDR3 is made up of 15 amino acids. Germline CDR1 is MNHEY and CDR2 is SVGEGT. The CDR3 spells CASSYTPPGRYGYTF. CDR3 nucleotides: TGTGCCAGCAGTTACACCCCGCCAGGCCGCTATGGCTACACCTTC.

This rearrangement joins TRBV10-3 to TRBJ1-2, with 9 nucleotides matching TRBD1. The junction had 8 bases not matched to a gene; V was cut back by 9 bases and J by 6 bases. The length of the CDR3 is 13 residues. In germline, CDR1 is ENHRY, CDR2 SYGVKD. CDR3 DNA: TGTGCCATTCCCAAGGGACAGGGTGATGGCTACACCTTC. Translation: CAIPKGQGDGYTF.

The chain joins TRBV11-2 to TRBJ2-1; TRBD2 matches 8 bases. Germline lookup yields CDR1 SGHAT and CDR2 FQNNGV. V lost 1 base, J lost 8 bases, and 1 base stayed unmatched. The CDR3 runs 13 residues. CDR3 in amino acids: CASSLGAGDEQFF. CDR3 bases: TGTGCCAGCAGCTTAGGAGCGGGAGATGAGCAGTTCTTC. Combining the CDR3 with reference TRBV11-2 and TRBJ2-1 gives the whole variable domain EAGVAQSPRYKIIEKRQSVAFWCNPISGHATLYWYQQILGQGPKLLIQFQNNGVVDDSQLPKDRFSAERLKGVDSTLKIQPAKLEDSAVYLCASSLGAGDEQFFGPGTRLTVL.

The chain recombines TRBV10-2 with TRBJ1-1; D may be TRBD1 (6 bases). Trimming left V 7 bases short and J 5 bases short, with 23 bases between. Per the germline V gene, CDR1 is WSHSY and CDR2 is SAAADI. This CDR3 is 16 amino acids long. CDR3 in DNA: TGCGCCAGCACGGGGGGGCAGCTGGCAGGTGGGACTGAAGCTTTCTTT. Protein sequence: CASTGGQLAGGTEAFF.

The V call is TRBV19, the J call TRBJ2-7, with D possibly TRBD1 on 6 matching bases. The CDR3 has 14 amino acids. Germline-derived CDR1 and CDR2 are LNHDA and SQIVND (reference sequence). V was clipped by 3 bases and J by 2 bases, with 11 bases between them. CDR3 in DNA: TGTGCCAGTAGTATGATCGGACAGCCCTACGAGCAGTACTTC. It specifies CASSMIGQPYEQYF.

The chain carries TRBV12-3 or TRBV12-4 and TRBJ1-2; D remains ambiguous. The V and J ends lost 3 bases and 0 bases respectively, with 5 bases between them. The CDR3 spans 13 residues. The CDR3 region is CASSFHTNYGYTF. CDR3 nucleotide sequence: TGTGCCAGCAGTTTCCACACTAACTATGGCTACACCTTC.

The gene calls are TRBV7-2 and TRBJ1-3, with 9 bases matching TRBD1. There are 16 residues in the CDR3. From germline, CDR1 is SGHTA and CDR2 FQGNSA. Germline trimming cut 5 bases from V and 4 bases from J; bases unmatched to any gene: 9. The CDR3 DNA reads TGTGCCAGCAGCCCCGGACAGGGGACGGGAGGAAACACCATATATTTT. Translating gives CASSPGQGTGGNTIYF.

V usage is TRBV4-1 and J usage is TRBJ2-3, with 7 bases lining up with TRBD2. Germline loops: CDR1 MGHRA, CDR2 YSYEKL. The CDR3 runs 18 residues. Trimming took 8 bases from V and 3 from J; bases not matched to a gene: 20. The DNA of the CDR3 is TGCGCCAGCCAACCCAGTTTTGTCGGGGGGTCCTGGACAGATACGCAGTATTTT. Amino acid sequence: CASQPSFVGGSWTDTQYF.

The genes are TRBV3-1 (or the pseudogene TRBV3-2) and TRBJ1-4; TRBD1 matches at 8 bases. V gave up 5 bases and J gave up 1 base; unmatched junction bases: 3. Germline CDR1 reads LGHDT; CDR2 reads YNNKEL (reference sequence). The length of the CDR3 is 15 residues. The CDR3 sequence is CASSFTGGTNEKLFF. CDR3 nucleotides: TGTGCCAGCAGCTTCACAGGGGGAACTAATGAAAAACTGTTTTTT.

This chain joins TRBV15 and TRBJ2-1, with D possibly matching TRBD2 (6 bases). V lost 0 bases, J lost 6 bases, and 9 bases lay in between. The CDR3 consists of 14 residues. CDR1 LNHNV and CDR2 YYDKDF come from the germline V gene (reference sequence). In DNA form, the CDR3 reads TGTGCCACCAGCAGAGATCGGGGGATCAATGAGCAGTTCTTC. This gives the protein CATSRDRGINEQFF. Full variable domain (rest looked up from reference TRBV15 and TRBJ2-1): DAMVIQNPRYQVTQFGKPVTLSCSQTLNHNVMYWYQQKSSQAPKLLFHYYDKDFNNEADTPDNFQSRRPNTSFCFLDIRSPGLGDTAMYLCATSRDRGINEQFFGPGTRLTVL.

This chain joins TRBV27 and TRBJ1-6; D unclear. The germline CDR1 and CDR2 sequences are MNHEY and SMNVEV (reference sequence). V was clipped by 3 bases and J by 7 bases, with 13 bases between them. The CDR3 extends over 15 amino acids. The CDR3 here is CASSFVGSLNSPLHF. CDR3 coding DNA: TGTGCCAGCAGTTTTGTGGGCAGCCTAAATTCACCCCTCCACTTT.

The table lists this clone with a few counts. This chain links TRBV11-1 with TRBJ1-1; 7 bases map to TRBD1. This CDR3 spans 11 amino acids. Germline loops: CDR1 SGHAT, CDR2 FQDESV (reference sequence). With 7 bases clipped from V and 7 bases from J, the junction kept 3 bases outside the gene matches. CDR3 residues: CASTTGVEAFF. DNA for the CDR3: TGTGCCAGCACAACAGGGGTTGAAGCTTTCTTT.

V usage is TRBV4-2 and J usage is TRBJ1-2, with TRBD1 matching over 8 bases. J gave up 4 bases and V 4 bases, and 11 bases lay outside the gene matches. CDR1 is LGHNA, CDR2 YNFKEQ, per germline. The CDR3 sequence is 16 residues long. CDR3 region: CASSLLPGQEIYGYTF. DNA of the CDR3: TGTGCCAGCAGCCTCCTCCCGGGACAGGAGATCTATGGCTACACCTTC.

This clone was counted once. This rearrangement joins TRBV25-1 to TRBJ2-1, with 7 bases lining up with TRBD2. Germline loops: CDR1 MGHDK, CDR2 SYGVNS. The CDR3 is made up of 12 amino acids. V was clipped by 11 bases and J by 4 bases; unmatched bases: 5. The CDR3 spells CAGGDEYNEQFF. The CDR3 DNA reads as TGTGCCGGGGGGGATGAGTACAATGAGCAGTTCTTC. Full variable domain (outside the CDR3, taken from reference TRBV25-1 and TRBJ2-1): EADIYQTPRYLVIGTGKKITLECSQTMGHDKMYWYQQDPGMELHLIHYSYGVNSTEKGDLSSESTVSRIRTEHFPLTLESARPSHTSQYLCAGGDEYNEQFFGPGTRLTVL.

J is TRBJ2-1 and V is TRBV9; 15 bases match TRBD2. The CDR3 length is 17 residues. In germline, CDR1 is SGDLS, CDR2 YYNGEE. Germline trimming cut 2 bases from V and 5 bases from J; bases unmatched to any gene: 5. As DNA, the CDR3 is TGTGCCAGCAGCGTGGGACTAGCGGGAGGATTTAACAATGAGCAGTTCTTC. It yields the protein CASSVGLAGGFNNEQFF.